The subject of this entry is one T cell receptor beta chain. Its target is unknown. Donation came from healthy HIV-negative adults that had no recent acute infections or vaccinations. The sample belongs to a study of shared clonotypes between healthy human individuals. Study-level results: Several donors held about 5% of naive CD4 clonotypes in common. Generation probability values for non-shared clonotypes were lower than those for clonotypes shared by all four donors.

This CDR3 has 14 amino acids. The ends lost 2 bases at V and 7 bases at J; junction bases unmatched: 5. Germline-derived CDR1 and CDR2 are GTSNPN and SVGIG (reference sequence). Some clones are missing from TCRdb's copy, which holds only in-frame ones; the method was immunoSEQ multiplex PCR. The table has around 980,000 clones, approximately 80% seen once. The genes are TRBV30 and TRBJ1-2, with 12 bases fitting TRBD1. This sequence originates from a young man in good health. Some clones in this sample may be carry-over from other donors' samples. The sequencing input was memory CD4+ T cells from PBMCs. Subset given: CD45RA-negative fraction. CDR3 DNA: TGTGCCTGGAGTAGGGACAGGGGGCATCCTGGCTACACCTTC. Translation gives CAWSRDRGHPGYTF.